Each of the 28 T cell receptor beta chains below was sequenced from the same sample in a study of tumor and adjacent non-tumor tissue in lung cancer. The library came from three nested PCR rounds adapted from ARM-PCR protocols. TCRdb passed the multiplex PCR reads through MiXCR, listing each CDR3 protein once. The repertoire consists of approximately 120,000 distinct CDR3 sequences, with 66% occurring once and the leading ten covering about 13%. RNA was extracted from bulk tissue without any cell sorting. Sequenced material: lung tumor tissue. All receptors derive from a young man with non-small cell lung cancer.

Worth noting for this clonotype: An end of the junction does not agree with germline; a read error may underlie this. The chain joins TRBV6-2 or TRBV6-3 to TRBJ1-4; D uncertain. Germline V gene data show CDR1 as MNHEY and CDR2 as SVGEGT. This CDR3 spans 13 amino acids. The CDR3 DNA reads TGTACCAGCAGTTCCTTATGTCCCGGAAAACTGTTTTTT. Translated: CTSSSLCPGKLFF.

Points on this clonotype: The final CDR3 position lacks the conserved phenylalanine or tryptophan, pointing to a likely read error. Because the CDR3's place on the DNA is in doubt, the DNA is left out and the CDR3 is given as listed by TCRdb. V is TRBV11-2 and J is TRBJ2-1; TRBD2 was called by the table and not checked on the DNA. Both ends counted, the CDR3 spans 16 residues. Germline lookup yields CDR1 SGHAT and CDR2 FQNNGV. CDR3 residues: CASGLYASASYNEQIY.

This chain uses TRBV30 with TRBJ2-3, with D possibly matching TRBD1 (6 bases). Trimming removed 5 bases at V and 2 bases at J, with 14 bases between. The length of the CDR3 is 14 residues. Germline V gene data show CDR1 as GTSNPN and CDR2 as SVGIG (reference sequence). CDR3 in DNA: TGTGCCTGGCGAAGGGGGTTCTCCACAGATACGCAGTATTTT. This codes for CAWRRGFSTDTQYF.

As regards this clonotype: This sequence may be a read error, since a much larger clone differs from it by one base. The rearrangement joins TRBV20-1 to TRBJ1-5; D might be TRBD1 (6 bases). Germline V CDR1 and CDR2: DFQATT, SNEGSKA (reference sequence). This CDR3 comprises 14 residues. Here the CDR3 DNA reads TGCAGTGCCGCCGACAGGATCTCGGGCCAGCCCCACCATTTT. It specifies CSAADRISGQPHHF.

This clonotype was counted at least ten times. The rearrangement uses TRBV20-1 and TRBJ1-5, with D tentatively TRBD1 (6 bases). The CDR3 contains 14 residues. Per the germline V gene, CDR1 is DFQATT and CDR2 is SNEGSKA (reference sequence). The V gene lost 6 bases and the J gene lost 7 bases, with 19 bases spanning the gap. The CDR3 reads CSAADRISGQPQHF. The CDR3 DNA is TGCAGTGCCGCCGACAGGATCTCGGGCCAGCCCCAGCATTTT.

V is TRBV7-8 and J is TRBJ1-2, with TRBD1 matching over 9 bases. Germline values: CDR1 SGHVS, CDR2 FQNEAQ. The CDR3 covers 14 residues. V dropped 6 bases and J dropped 8; count of bases not matched to a gene: 10. CDR3 nucleotide sequence: TGTGCCAGCAGTCCGCAGACAGGGGGGACCGGCTACACCTTC. It codes for CASSPQTGGTGYTF.

Concerning this clonotype: A single base separates this from a much larger clone, so it may be a read error. V gene TRBV7-9 combines with J gene TRBJ1-1; maybe TRBD1 (5 bases). This CDR3 spans 15 amino acids. From germline, CDR1 is SEHNR and CDR2 FQNEAQ (reference sequence). Trimming removed 3 bases at V and 1 base at J, with 12 bases between. Written as DNA, the CDR3 is TGTGCCAGCAGCTTTATGGGACGGTGGAACACTGAAGCTTTCTTT. Its translation is CASSFMGRWNTEAFF.

This clonotype was recorded many times. V is TRBV12-3 or TRBV12-4 and J is TRBJ1-5; D remains unclear. The V end was cut by 3 bases, the J end by 0 bases, with 0 bases between. The CDR3 covers 12 residues. The CDR3 region has the DNA TGTGCCAGCAGTTTTAGCAATCAGCCCCAGCATTTT. As protein: CASSFSNQPQHF.

This clonotype has at least ten counts. J is TRBJ2-2 and V is TRBV12-3 or TRBV12-4; tentative D call: TRBD2 (7 bases). CDR3 length equals 16 residues. Trimming cost V 4 bases and J 5 bases, with 17 bases left between them. The CDR3 sequence is CASSSRGRAGTGELFF. CDR3 bases: TGTGCCAGCAGTTCAAGGGGGAGGGCCGGAACCGGGGAGCTGTTTTTT.

A word on this clonotype: Without the conserved terminal phenylalanine or tryptophan, this CDR3 likely stems from a read error. This sequence joins TRBV11-2 and TRBJ2-1; tentative D call: TRBD2 (6 bases). The CDR3 length is 13 residues. Germline values: CDR1 SGHAT, CDR2 FQNNGV. The CDR3 coding sequence is TGTACCAGCAGCTTAGATAGGGAGGATGAGCAGTTCCTC. It is translated as CTSSLDREDEQFL.

This clonotype was seen repeatedly, ten times or more. This rearrangement joins TRBV4-2 to TRBJ2-3; 12 bases agree with TRBD2. This CDR3 has 16 amino acids. The J segment lost 4 bases and the V segment lost 3 bases, leaving 5 bases of the junction unmatched. Germline values: CDR1 LGHNA, CDR2 YNFKEQ. In DNA, the CDR3 is TGTGCCAGCAGCCAGACTAGCGGGAGTGGGGCAGATACGCAGTATTTT. Encoded protein: CASSQTSGSGADTQYF.

About this clonotype itself: An end of the junction does not agree with germline; a read error may underlie this. The chain recombines TRBV5-1 with TRBJ2-2; D not certain. This CDR3 spans 15 amino acids. The germline gives CDR1 SGHRS, CDR2 YFSETQ. CDR3 sequence reads: CASSLAATNAGELFF. In DNA form, the CDR3 reads TGCGCCAGCAGCTTGGCGGCCACGAACGCCGGGGAGCTGTTTTTT. Supplemented by reference TRBV5-1 and TRBJ2-2, the full variable domain reads KAGVTQTPRYLIKTRGQQVTLSCSPISGHRSVSWYQQTPGQGLQFLFEYFSETQRNKGNFPGRFSGRQFSNSRSEMNVSTLELGDSALYLCASSLAATNAGELFFGEGSRLTVL.

This clonotype was counted at least ten times. The CDR3 sequence: CSAKRAGGSYQPQHF. The CDR3 DNA follows: TGCAGTGCAAAGAGGGCAGGGGGCAGCTATCAGCCCCAGCATTTT. The chain is built from TRBV20-1 and TRBJ1-5; 8 positions agree with TRBD1. Germline CDR1 DFQATT, CDR2 SNEGSKA (reference sequence). CDR3 length equals 15 residues. Trimming cost V 6 bases and J 5 bases; bases outside gene matches: 12.

Notes on this clonotype: The conserved final phenylalanine or tryptophan is absent from the CDR3, which likely points to a read error. The J gene is TRBJ2-7, the V gene TRBV29-1; unclear D gene. Germline CDR1 SQVTM, CDR2 ANQGSEA. The V gene lost 4 bases and the J gene lost 1 base, with 20 bases spanning the gap. The CDR3 has 16 residues. The CDR3 DNA sequence: TGCAGCGTTGGTTCCCTCAAGGGCCTTCGGTCCTACGAGCAGTACTCC. Its protein product is CSVGSLKGLRSYEQYS.

About this clonotype itself: A single base separates this from a much larger clone, so it may be a read error. The CDR3 protein is CIAREGQTRETQYF. The CDR3 region has the DNA TGCATTGCTAGAGAGGGGCAGACACGGGAGACCCAGTACTTC. The genes are TRBV20-1 and TRBJ2-5, with D perhaps being TRBD1 or TRBD2 (5 bases each). The CDR3 covers 14 residues. Germline CDR1 is DFQATT and CDR2 is SNEGSKA (reference sequence).

With respect to this clonotype: A junction boundary mismatches the germline segment, possibly from a read error. The rearrangement links TRBV29-1 to TRBJ2-2; D assignment may be TRBD1 or TRBD2 (5 bases each). Germline-derived CDR1 and CDR2 are SQVTM and ANQGSEA. The CDR3 extends over 11 amino acids. DNA of the CDR3: TGCAGCGTTCGGGACCCCTGGGAGCTGTCTTTT. It codes for CSVRDPWELSF.

With regard to this clonotype: Without the conserved terminal phenylalanine or tryptophan, this CDR3 likely stems from a read error. The DNA is left out, because the CDR3 cannot be placed on it with certainty; the CDR3 is given as TCRdb lists it. The CDR3 loop is CASSQDARTWNTGELFL. The rearrangement links TRBV4-3 to TRBJ2-2; the table gives TRBD1 as D, unverified against the DNA. The CDR3 is made up of 17 amino acids, end residues included. Per germline, CDR1 LGHNA and CDR2 YSLEER.

With regard to this clonotype: The junction and the germline gene differ at one end; a read error may be behind it. The V gene is TRBV7-2, the J gene TRBJ2-1; TRBD2 is a possible D gene (5 bases). Per germline, CDR1 SGHTA and CDR2 FQGNSA. The CDR3 is 19 amino acids. CDR3 nucleotide sequence: TGTGCCAGCAACTTAGACACGGGGTACCCAGCTCGCGGCCACAATGAGCAGTTCTTC. Its translation is CASNLDTGYPARGHNEQFF.

About this clonotype: Possible read error: a much larger clone is one base away. Written as DNA, the CDR3 is TGCAGCGGCGAGGGAGCGGGGAGGACTGAAGCTTTCTTT. Its protein is CSGEGAGRTEAFF. This rearrangement joins TRBV29-1 to TRBJ1-1; unclear D gene. The CDR3 covers 13 residues. Germline CDR1 and CDR2: SQVTM and ANQGSEA. Deletions cut 7 bases from V and 5 bases from J, with 17 bases between.

A word on this clonotype: This sequence may be a read error, since a much larger clone differs from it by one base. The chain carries TRBV6-2 or TRBV6-3 and TRBJ2-7; 13 bases match TRBD2. Germline lookup yields CDR1 MNHEY and CDR2 SVGEGT. The CDR3 contains 14 residues. After removal of 8 bases from V and 5 bases from J, the junction contained 6 bases not matched to a gene. CDR3 nucleotides: TGTGCCAGCTGTTGGACTAGCGGGGGAGACGAGCAGTACTTC. Translating it yields CASCWTSGGDEQYF.

With regard to this clonotype: The junction shows a germline mismatch at one end, possibly a read error. This chain uses TRBV6-2 or TRBV6-3 with TRBJ1-1; no reliable D call. Germline-derived CDR1 and CDR2 are MNHEY and SVGEGT. The CDR3 consists of 13 residues. For the CDR3, the DNA is TGTGCCGGCAGATATCCGGGTCTTGCTGAAGCTTTCTTT. This translates into CAGRYPGLAEAFF.

Ten or more counts support this clonotype. CDR3 loop: CASSYWDSVGGSSYNEQFF. The CDR3 DNA follows: TGTGCCAGCAGCTATTGGGATTCTGTGGGCGGGAGCTCCTACAATGAGCAGTTCTTC. The J gene is TRBJ2-1, the V gene TRBV11-3, with TRBD2 matching 7 bases. This CDR3 region has 19 residues. Germline CDR1 is SGHNT and CDR2 is YENEEA. V shed 4 bases, J shed 0 bases, and the junction held 15 bases outside the gene matches.

Worth noting for this clonotype: A much larger clonotype is one base distant, so this may be a read error. The chain combines TRBV29-1 with TRBJ1-1, with D tentatively TRBD1 (6 bases). The V gene's germline CDR1 is SQVTM and CDR2 ANQGSEA. The CDR3 runs to 14 residues. DNA for the CDR3: TGCAGCGTTGGGGACACAAGGTTGAACACTGAAGCTTCCTTT. Residues: CSVGDTRLNTEASF.

The chain joins TRBV5-6 to TRBJ2-2, with TRBD1 matching over 9 bases. The V segment lost 9 bases and the J segment 6 bases; nucleotides outside the gene matches: 12. This CDR3 is built from 15 residues. The germline V gene has CDR1 SGHDT and CDR2 YYEEEE. CDR3 DNA sequence: TGTGCCACGAGCTTTACAGGGGGCGCCTCCGGGGAGCTGTTTTTT. Encoded protein: CATSFTGGASGELFF. Based on the CDR3 plus reference TRBV5-6 and TRBJ2-2, the full variable domain is DAGVTQSPTHLIKTRGQQVTLRCSPKSGHDTVSWYQQALGQGPQFIFQYYEEEERQRGNFPDRFSGHQFPNYSSELNVNALLLGDSALYLCATSFTGGASGELFFGEGSRLTVL.

This clonotype appeared many times. The gene calls are TRBV6-5 and TRBJ2-1, with D possibly TRBD1 on 6 matching bases. CDR3 length equals 15 residues. V was trimmed by 5 bases and J by 4 bases, leaving 15 bases between them. CDR1 is MNHEY and CDR2 is SVGAGI in the germline V gene. The CDR3 bases are TGTGCCAGCAGTCCCTCTTTAGGGGGTTACAATGAGCAGTTCTTC. This translates into CASSPSLGGYNEQFF.

As regards this clonotype: The conserved final phenylalanine or tryptophan is absent from the CDR3, which likely points to a read error. The V and J genes are TRBV12-3 or TRBV12-4 and TRBJ2-1; possibly TRBD2 for D (5 bases). The CDR3 is 15 amino acids. CDR3 bases: TGTGCCATCAGTCTAGATGGGAGCTCCTACAATGAGCAGTTCTCC. Its protein product is CAISLDGSSYNEQFS.

In this sample, this clonotype turned up many times. The chain uses TRBV5-5 and TRBJ2-1; D gene unclear. The CDR3 totals 11 residues. Germline CDR1 reads SGHKS; CDR2 reads YYEKEE (reference sequence). Deletions cut 2 bases from V and 7 bases from J, with 4 bases between. CDR3 nucleotides: TGTGCCAGCAGCTTAGGTAATGAGCAGTTCTTC. Protein: CASSLGNEQFF.

The chain employs TRBV20-1 and TRBJ1-2, with D perhaps TRBD1 (5 bases). The germline V and J ends were trimmed by 6 bases and 5 bases, with 28 bases remaining between them. The germline gives CDR1 DFQATT, CDR2 SNEGSKA (reference sequence). The CDR3 totals 17 residues. The CDR3 DNA reads as TGCAGTGCCAGAACCAATTCGGGGACGGCCGTACATTATGGCTACACCTTC. Translation: CSARTNSGTAVHYGYTF.